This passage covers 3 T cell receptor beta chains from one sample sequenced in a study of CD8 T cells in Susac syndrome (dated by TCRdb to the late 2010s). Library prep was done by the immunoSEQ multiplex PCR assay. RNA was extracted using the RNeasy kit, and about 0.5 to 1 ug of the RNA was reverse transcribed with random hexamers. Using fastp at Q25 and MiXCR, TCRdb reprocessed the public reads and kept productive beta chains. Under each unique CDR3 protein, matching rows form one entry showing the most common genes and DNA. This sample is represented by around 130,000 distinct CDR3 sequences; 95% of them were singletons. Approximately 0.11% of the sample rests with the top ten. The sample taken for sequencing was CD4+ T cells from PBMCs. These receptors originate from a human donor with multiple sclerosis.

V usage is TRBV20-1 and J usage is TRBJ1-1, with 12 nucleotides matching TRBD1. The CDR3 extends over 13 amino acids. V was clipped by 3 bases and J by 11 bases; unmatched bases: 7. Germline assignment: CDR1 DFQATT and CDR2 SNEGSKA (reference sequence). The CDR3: CSARGQGAGGAFF. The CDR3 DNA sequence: TGCAGTGCTAGGGGACAGGGGGCAGGTGGGGCTTTCTTT.

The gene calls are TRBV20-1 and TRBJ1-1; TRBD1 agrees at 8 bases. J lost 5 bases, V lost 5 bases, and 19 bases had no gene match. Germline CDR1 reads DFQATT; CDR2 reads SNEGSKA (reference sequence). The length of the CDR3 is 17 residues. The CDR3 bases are TGCAGTGCTTCTAAACCCCGTGGAGGACAGGGTGGGACTGAAGCTTTCTTT. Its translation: CSASKPRGGQGGTEAFF.

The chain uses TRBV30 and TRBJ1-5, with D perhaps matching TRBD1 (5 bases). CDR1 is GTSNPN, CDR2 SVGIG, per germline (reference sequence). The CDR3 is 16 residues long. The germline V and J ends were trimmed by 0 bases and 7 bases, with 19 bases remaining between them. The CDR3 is CAWSVGEGRPRQPQHF. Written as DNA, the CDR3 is TGTGCCTGGAGTGTAGGGGAGGGAAGGCCCAGGCAGCCCCAGCATTTT.